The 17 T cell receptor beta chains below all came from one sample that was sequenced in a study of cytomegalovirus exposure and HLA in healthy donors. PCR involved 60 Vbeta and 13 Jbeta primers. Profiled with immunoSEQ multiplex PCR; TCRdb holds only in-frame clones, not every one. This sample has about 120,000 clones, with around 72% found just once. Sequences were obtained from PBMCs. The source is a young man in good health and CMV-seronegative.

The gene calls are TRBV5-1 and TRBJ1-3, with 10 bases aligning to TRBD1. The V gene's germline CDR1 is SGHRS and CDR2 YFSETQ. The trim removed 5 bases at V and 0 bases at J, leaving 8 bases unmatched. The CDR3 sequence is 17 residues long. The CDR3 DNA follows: TGCGCCAGCAGTCCTTACCGGACAGGGGGCTCTGGAAACACCATATATTTT. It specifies CASSPYRTGGSGNTIYF. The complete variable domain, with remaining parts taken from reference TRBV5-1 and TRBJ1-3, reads KAGVTQTPRYLIKTRGQQVTLSCSPISGHRSVSWYQQTPGQGLQFLFEYFSETQRNKGNFPGRFSGRQFSNSRSEMNVSTLELGDSALYLCASSPYRTGGSGNTIYFGEGSWLTVV.

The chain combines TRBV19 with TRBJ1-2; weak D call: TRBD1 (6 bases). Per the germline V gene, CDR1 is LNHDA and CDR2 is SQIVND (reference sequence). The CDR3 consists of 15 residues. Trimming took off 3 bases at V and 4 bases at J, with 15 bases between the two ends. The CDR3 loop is CASSIRTVRVYGYTF. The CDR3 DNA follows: TGTGCCAGTAGTATCCGGACAGTAAGAGTCTATGGCTACACCTTC.

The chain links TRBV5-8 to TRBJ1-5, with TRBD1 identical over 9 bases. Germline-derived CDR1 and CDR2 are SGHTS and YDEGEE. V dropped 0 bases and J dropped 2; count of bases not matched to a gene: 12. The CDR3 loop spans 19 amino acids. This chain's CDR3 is CASSLVQTTGGWGNQPQHF. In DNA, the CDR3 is TGTGCCAGCAGCTTGGTGCAAACTACAGGGGGCTGGGGCAATCAGCCCCAGCATTTT.

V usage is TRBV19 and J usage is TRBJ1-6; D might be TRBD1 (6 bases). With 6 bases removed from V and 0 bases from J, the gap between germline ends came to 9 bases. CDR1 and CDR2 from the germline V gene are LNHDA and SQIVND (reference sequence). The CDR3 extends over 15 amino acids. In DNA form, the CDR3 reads TGTGCCAGTAGGCAGGGGAGCTCCTATAATTCACCCCTCCACTTT. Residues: CASRQGSSYNSPLHF.

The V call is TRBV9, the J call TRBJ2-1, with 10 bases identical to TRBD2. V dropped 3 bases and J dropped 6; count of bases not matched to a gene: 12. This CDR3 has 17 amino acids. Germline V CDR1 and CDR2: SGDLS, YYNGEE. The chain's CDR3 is CASSDNPLAGETNEQFF. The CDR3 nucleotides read TGTGCCAGCAGCGATAACCCCCTAGCGGGGGAGACCAATGAGCAGTTCTTC. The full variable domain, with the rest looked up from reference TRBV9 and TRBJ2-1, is DSGVTQTPKHLITATGQRVTLRCSPRSGDLSVYWYQQSLDQGLQFLIQYYNGEERAKGNILERFSAQQFPDLHSELNLSSLELGDSALYFCASSDNPLAGETNEQFFGPGTRLTVL.

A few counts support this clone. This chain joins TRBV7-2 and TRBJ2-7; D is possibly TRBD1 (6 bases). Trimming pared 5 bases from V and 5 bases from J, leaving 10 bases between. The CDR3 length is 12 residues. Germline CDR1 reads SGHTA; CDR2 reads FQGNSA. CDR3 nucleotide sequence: TGTGCCAGCAGCCGGGACACACACGAGCAGTACTTC. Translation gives CASSRDTHEQYF.

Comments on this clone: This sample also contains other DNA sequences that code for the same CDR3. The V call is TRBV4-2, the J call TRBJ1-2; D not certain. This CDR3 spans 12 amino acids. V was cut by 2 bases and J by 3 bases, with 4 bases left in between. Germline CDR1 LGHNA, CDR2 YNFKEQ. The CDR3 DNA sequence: TGTGCCAGCAGCCAACCAGACTATGGCTACACCTTC. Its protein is CASSQPDYGYTF.

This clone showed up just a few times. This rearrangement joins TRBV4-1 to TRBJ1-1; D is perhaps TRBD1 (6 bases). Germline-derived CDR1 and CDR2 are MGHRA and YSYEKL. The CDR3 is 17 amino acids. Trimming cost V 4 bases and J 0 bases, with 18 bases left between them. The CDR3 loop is CASSLLWTAFMNTEAFF. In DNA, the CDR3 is TGCGCCAGCAGCCTTCTTTGGACAGCCTTCATGAACACTGAAGCTTTCTTT.

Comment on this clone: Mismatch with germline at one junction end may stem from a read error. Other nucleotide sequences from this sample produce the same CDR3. CDR3 in DNA: TGCGCCAGCAGCCAAGACAGGTCCCCCGAGCAGTACTTC. This codes for CASSQDRSPEQYF. The J gene is TRBJ2-7, the V gene TRBV7-9, with D possibly TRBD1 on 6 matching bases. The germline gives CDR1 SEHNR, CDR2 FQNEAQ (reference sequence). The CDR3 sequence is 13 residues long. The full variable domain, rest sourced from reference TRBV7-9 and TRBJ2-7, is DTGVSQNPRHKITKRGQNVTFRCDPISEHNRLYWYRQTLGQGPEFLTYFQNEAQLEKSRLLSDRFSAERPKGSFSTLEIQRTEQGDSAMYLCASSQDRSPEQYFGPGTRLTVT.

CDR3 DNA: TGCGCCAGCAGCTTGCCGCCGGACAGTGCAGGTACCGGGGAGCTGTTTTTT. Amino acids: CASSLPPDSAGTGELFF. The V and J genes are TRBV5-1 and TRBJ2-2; possibly TRBD1 for D (6 bases). V lost 1 base and J 5 bases, leaving 18 bases between the germline ends. This CDR3 contains 17 residues. Germline loops: CDR1 SGHRS, CDR2 YFSETQ.

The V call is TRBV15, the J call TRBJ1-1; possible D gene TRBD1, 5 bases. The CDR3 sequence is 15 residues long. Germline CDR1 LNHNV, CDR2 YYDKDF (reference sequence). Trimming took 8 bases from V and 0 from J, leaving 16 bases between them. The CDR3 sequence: CATATRRGLNTEAFF. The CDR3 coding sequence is TGTGCCACCGCAACCCGGAGGGGTTTGAACACTGAAGCTTTCTTT.

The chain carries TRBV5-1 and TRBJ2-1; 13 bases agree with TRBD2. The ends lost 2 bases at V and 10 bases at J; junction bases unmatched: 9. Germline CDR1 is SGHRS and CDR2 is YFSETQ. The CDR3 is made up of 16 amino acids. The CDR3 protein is CASSLGGLAGVIEQFF. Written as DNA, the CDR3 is TGCGCCAGCAGCTTAGGTGGACTAGCGGGGGTTATCGAGCAGTTCTTC.

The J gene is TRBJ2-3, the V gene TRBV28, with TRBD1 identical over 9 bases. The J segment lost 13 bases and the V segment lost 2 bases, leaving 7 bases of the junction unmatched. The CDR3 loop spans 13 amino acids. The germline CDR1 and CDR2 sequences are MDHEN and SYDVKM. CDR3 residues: CASSLENRGREYF. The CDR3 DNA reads TGTGCCAGCAGTTTAGAGAACAGGGGGCGGGAGTATTTT.

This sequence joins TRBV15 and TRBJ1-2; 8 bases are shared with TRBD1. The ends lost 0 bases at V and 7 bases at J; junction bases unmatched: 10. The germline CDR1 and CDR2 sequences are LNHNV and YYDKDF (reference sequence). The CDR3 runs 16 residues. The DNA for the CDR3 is TGTGCCACCAGCAGAGATCTTTTGGCAGGGGGCAGTGGCTACACCTTC. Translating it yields CATSRDLLAGGSGYTF.

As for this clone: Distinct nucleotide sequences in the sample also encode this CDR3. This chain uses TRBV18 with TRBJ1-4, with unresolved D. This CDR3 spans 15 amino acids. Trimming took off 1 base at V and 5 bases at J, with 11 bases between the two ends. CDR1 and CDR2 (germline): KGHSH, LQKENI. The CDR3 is CASSPLNRINEKLFF. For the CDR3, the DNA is TGTGCCAGCTCACCACTTAACAGAATAAATGAAAAACTGTTTTTT.

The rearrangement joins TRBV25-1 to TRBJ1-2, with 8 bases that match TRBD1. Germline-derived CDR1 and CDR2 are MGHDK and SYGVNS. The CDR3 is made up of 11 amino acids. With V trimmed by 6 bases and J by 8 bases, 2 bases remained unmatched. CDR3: CASSRGRGYTF. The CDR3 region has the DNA TGTGCCAGCAGCAGGGGGCGAGGCTACACCTTC.

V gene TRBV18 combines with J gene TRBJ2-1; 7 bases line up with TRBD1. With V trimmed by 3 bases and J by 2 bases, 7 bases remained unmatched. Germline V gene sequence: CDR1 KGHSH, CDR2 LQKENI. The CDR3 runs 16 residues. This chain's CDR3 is CASSPPPGQPYNEQFF. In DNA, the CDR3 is TGTGCCAGCTCACCTCCCCCGGGACAGCCCTACAATGAGCAGTTCTTC.